This T cell receptor (beta chain) was observed in a study of T cell repertoires in cytomegalovirus infection. The wider study: Public TCR beta signature analysis indicated the presence of both CMV infection and matching HLA type.

Points from the study as a whole: HLA-C-restricted, CMV-specific TCR beta clonotypes were dominant ex vivo.

TCRdb redid the calling of the reads with MiXCR, one entry per CDR3 protein. The data hold some 500,000 distinct CDR3 sequences, with just under 40% observed a single time. The CDR3 spans 14 residues. V dropped 1 base and J dropped 4 bases, with 11 bases sitting between them. Germline V gene lookup returns CDR1 SGHVS and CDR2 FNYEAQ. This clonotype was counted only a few times. The antigen is unknown. Source: cultured PBMCs, taken from culture after CMV antigen stimulation. This chain uses TRBV7-6 with TRBJ2-7; tentatively, D is TRBD1 or TRBD2 (6 bases each). The TCR was taken from a human donor in good health (CMV status not recorded). Some clones in this sample may be carry-over from other donors' samples. Here the CDR3 reads CASSLGGAAYEQYF. Written as DNA, the CDR3 is TGTGCCAGCAGCTTAGGGGGGGCTGCGTACGAGCAGTACTTC.